This TCR beta chain derives from a study of CD8 T cells in Susac syndrome. The CDR3 consists of 15 residues. The germline V and J ends were trimmed by 3 bases and 5 bases, with 16 bases remaining between them. CDR1 and CDR2 (germline): LGHDT, YNNKEL (reference sequence). The authors reverse transcribed about 0.5 to 1 ug RNA with random hexamers. TCRdb analysed the immunoSEQ multiplex PCR reads with MiXCR anew, one entry per CDR3 protein. This sample has around 100,000 distinct CDR3 sequences, with 95% found just once. Study outcomes and limitations: The total CD8+ repertoires yielded some 15 Susac-specific public clones and the CD8+ TEMRA repertoires yielded a few.

As for this clonotype: The target antigen is unknown.

The receptor was isolated from a human donor with Susac syndrome. The sequencing input was CD8+ T cells from PBMCs. The chain combines TRBV3-1 with TRBJ2-5; the D gene is possibly TRBD1 (6 bases). The CDR3 here is CASSQVDRSWETQYF. CDR3 nucleotide sequence: TGTGCCAGCAGCCAGGTCGACAGGTCGTGGGAGACCCAGTACTTC.